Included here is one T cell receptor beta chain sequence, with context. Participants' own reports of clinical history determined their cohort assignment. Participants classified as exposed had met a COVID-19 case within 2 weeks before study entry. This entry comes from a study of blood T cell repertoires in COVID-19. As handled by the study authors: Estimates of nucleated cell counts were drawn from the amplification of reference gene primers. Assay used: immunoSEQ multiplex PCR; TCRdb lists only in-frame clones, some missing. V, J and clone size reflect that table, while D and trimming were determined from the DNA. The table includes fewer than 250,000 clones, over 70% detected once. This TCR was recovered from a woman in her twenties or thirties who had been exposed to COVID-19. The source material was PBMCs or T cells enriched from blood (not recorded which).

The CDR3 nucleotides read TGTGCCAGCAGCCAAGGACAGGGAAGATTTGAAAAACTGTTTTTT. Encoded protein: CASSQGQGRFEKLFF. The chain employs TRBV3-1 (or the pseudogene TRBV3-2) and TRBJ1-4; 7 positions match TRBD1. After removal of 1 base from V and 7 bases from J, the junction contained 6 bases not matched to a gene. Germline CDR1 LGHDT, CDR2 YNNKEL (reference sequence). The CDR3 runs 15 residues.